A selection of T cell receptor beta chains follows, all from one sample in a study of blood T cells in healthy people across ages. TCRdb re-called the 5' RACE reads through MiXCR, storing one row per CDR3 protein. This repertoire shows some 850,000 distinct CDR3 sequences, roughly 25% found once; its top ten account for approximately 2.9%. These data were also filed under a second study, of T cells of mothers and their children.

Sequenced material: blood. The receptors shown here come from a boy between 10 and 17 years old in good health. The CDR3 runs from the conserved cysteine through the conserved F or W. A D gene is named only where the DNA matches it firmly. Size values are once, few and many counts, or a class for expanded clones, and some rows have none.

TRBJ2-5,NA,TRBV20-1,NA,CSARDRQGHQETQYF,TGCAGTGCTAGAGATCGCCAGGGGCACCAAGAGACCCAGTACTTC
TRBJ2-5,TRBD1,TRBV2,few,CASRETGVHETQYF,TGTGCCAGCAGAGAAACAGGGGTTCACGAGACCCAGTACTTC
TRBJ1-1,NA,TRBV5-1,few,CASSWDFTEAFF,TGCGCCAGCAGTTGGGATTTCACTGAAGCTTTCTTT
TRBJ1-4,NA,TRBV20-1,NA,CSARGGPARGMAEKLFF,TGCAGTGCTAGGGGCGGTCCCGCGAGGGGGATGGCTGAAAAACTGTTTTTT
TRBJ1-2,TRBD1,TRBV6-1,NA,CASSDPYPTGNYGYTF,TGTGCCAGCAGTGACCCGTACCCGACAGGGAACTATGGCTACACCTTC
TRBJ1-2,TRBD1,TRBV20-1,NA,CSAPDRGNGYTF,TGCAGTGCTCCTGACAGGGGAAATGGCTACACCTTC
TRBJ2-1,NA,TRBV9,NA,CASSSVGNEQFF,TGTGCCAGCAGCTCAGTGGGGAATGAGCAGTTCTTC
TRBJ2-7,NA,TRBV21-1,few,CASSRRQKDEQYF,TGTGCCAGCAGCAGAAGGCAGAAAGACGAGCAGTACTTC
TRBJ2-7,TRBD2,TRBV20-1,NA,CSARGLAGANEQYF,TGCAGTGCTAGGGGACTAGCGGGGGCCAACGAGCAGTACTTC
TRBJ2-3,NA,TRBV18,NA,CASSPPSRGGTSTDTQYF,TGTGCCAGCTCACCACCGAGTCGTGGCGGGACTAGCACAGATACGCAGTATTTT
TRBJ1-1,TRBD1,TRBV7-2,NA,CASSFQDRGTEAFF,TGTGCCAGCAGCTTCCAGGACAGGGGCACTGAAGCTTTCTTT
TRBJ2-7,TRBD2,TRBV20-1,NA,CSARLSGAILNEQYF,TGCAGTGCTAGACTTAGCGGGGCTATCCTAAACGAGCAGTACTTC
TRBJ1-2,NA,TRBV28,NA,CASSLLQSYGYTF,TGTGCCAGCAGTTTGCTGCAAAGCTATGGCTACACCTTC
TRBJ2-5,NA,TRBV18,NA,CASSPPGGAQETQYF,TGTGCCAGCTCACCACCGGGCGGGGCGCAAGAGACCCAGTACTTC
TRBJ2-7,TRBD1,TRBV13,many,CASSFGTAYEQYF,TGTGCCAGCAGCTTTGGGACAGCCTACGAGCAGTACTTC
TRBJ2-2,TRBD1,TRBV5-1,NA,CASSPRTGDAGELFF,TGCGCCAGCAGCCCGAGGACAGGGGATGCCGGGGAGCTGTTTTTT
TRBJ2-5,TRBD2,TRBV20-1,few,CSLGGIQETQYF,TGCAGCCTGGGGGGGATCCAAGAGACCCAGTACTTC
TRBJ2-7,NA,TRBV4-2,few,CASSQGFQASYEQYF,TGTGCCAGCAGCCAAGGGTTCCAGGCTTCCTACGAGCAGTACTTC
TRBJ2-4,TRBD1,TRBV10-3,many,CAISESDRGVIQYF,TGTGCCATCAGTGAGTCGGACAGGGGGGTAATTCAGTACTTC
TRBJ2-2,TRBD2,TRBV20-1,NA,CSASRLAGEPGELFF,TGCAGTGCTAGCCGACTAGCGGGGGAACCCGGGGAGCTGTTTTTT
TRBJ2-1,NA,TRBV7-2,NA,CASSLRGSFMAGPPHNEQFF,TGTGCCAGCAGCTTAAGAGGATCTTTTATGGCGGGACCCCCCCACAATGAGCAGTTCTTC
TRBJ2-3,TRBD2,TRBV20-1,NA,CSASLPGLASDTQYF,TGCAGTGCTAGCCTGCCAGGACTAGCATCAGATACGCAGTATTTT
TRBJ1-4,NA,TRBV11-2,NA,CASSRQHWGATNEKLFF,TGTGCCAGCAGCCGCCAGCACTGGGGGGCGACTAATGAAAAACTGTTTTTT
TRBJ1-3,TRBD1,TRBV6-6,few,CASRRQGLSGNTIYF,TGTGCCAGCAGAAGACAGGGCCTCTCTGGAAACACCATATATTTT
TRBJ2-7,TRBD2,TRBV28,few,CASSFSGGFIDEQYF,TGTGCCAGCAGTTTTAGCGGGGGATTCATCGACGAGCAGTACTTC
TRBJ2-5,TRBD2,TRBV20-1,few,CSAPGLAGRQETQYF,TGCAGTGCTCCGGGACTAGCGGGGAGGCAAGAGACCCAGTACTTC
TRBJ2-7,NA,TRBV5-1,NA,CASSYGSTEQYF,TGCGCCAGCAGCTATGGTAGTACCGAGCAGTACTTC
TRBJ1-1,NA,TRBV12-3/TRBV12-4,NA,CASARPGDTEAFF,TGTGCCAGCGCCAGGCCGGGGGACACTGAAGCTTTCTTT
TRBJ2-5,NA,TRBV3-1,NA,CASSPDYKETQYF,TGTGCCAGCAGCCCAGACTATAAAGAGACCCAGTACTTC
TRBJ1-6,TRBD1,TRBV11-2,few,CASSQGGGYNSPLHF,TGTGCCAGCAGCCAGGGGGGGGGATATAATTCACCCCTCCACTTT
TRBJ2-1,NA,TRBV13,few,CASSLAPGEQFF,TGTGCCAGCAGCTTAGCTCCCGGCGAGCAGTTCTTC
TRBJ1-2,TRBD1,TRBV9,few,CASGMTGGGYTF,TGTGCCAGCGGCATGACAGGGGGCGGCTACACCTTC
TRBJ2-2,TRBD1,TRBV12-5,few,CASGGTVANTGELFF,TGTGCTAGTGGGGGGACAGTCGCGAACACCGGGGAGCTGTTTTTT
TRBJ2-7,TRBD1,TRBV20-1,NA,CSARTGGQHEQYF,TGCAGTGCCAGGACAGGGGGCCAACACGAGCAGTACTTC
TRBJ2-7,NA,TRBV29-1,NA,CSVEGRNRADF,TGCAGCGTTGAAGGGAGGAACAGGGCCGACTTC
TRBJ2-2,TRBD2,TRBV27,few,CASSPIVREGTGELFF,TGTGCCAGCAGTCCTATAGTCAGGGAGGGAACCGGGGAGCTGTTTTTT
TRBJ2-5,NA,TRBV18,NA,CASSPLEGLQETQYF,TGTGCCAGCTCACCACTAGAAGGGCTTCAAGAGACCCAGTACTTC
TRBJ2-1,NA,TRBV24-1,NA,CATSDWGARDEQFF,TGTGCCACCAGTGATTGGGGGGCTAGGGATGAGCAGTTCTTC
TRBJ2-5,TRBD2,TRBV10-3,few,CAISDPGLAGDLSFKTQYF,TGTGCCATCAGTGACCCAGGACTAGCGGGGGACCTCTCTTTTAAGACCCAGTACTTC
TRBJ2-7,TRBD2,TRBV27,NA,CGPGGSSEQYF,TGTGGACCGGGGGGGAGCAGCGAGCAGTACTTC
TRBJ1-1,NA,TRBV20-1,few,CSARVTATEAFF,TGCAGTGCTAGAGTAACGGCCACTGAAGCTTTCTTT
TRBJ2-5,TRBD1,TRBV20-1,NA,CSANDRGPQETQYF,TGCAGTGCCAACGACAGGGGACCCCAAGAGACCCAGTACTTC
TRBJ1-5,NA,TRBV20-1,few,CSARDGLPGTNQPQHF,TGCAGTGCTAGAGACGGTCTTCCGGGAACTAATCAGCCCCAGCATTTT
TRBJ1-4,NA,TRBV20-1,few,CSARASGDEKLFF,TGCAGTGCTAGAGCCTCAGGGGATGAAAAACTGTTTTTT
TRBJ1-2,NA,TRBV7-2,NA,CASSPNRAGYTF,TGTGCCAGCAGCCCTAACAGGGCTGGCTACACCTTC
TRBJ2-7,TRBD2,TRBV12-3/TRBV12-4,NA,CASSPSGDSYEQYF,TGTGCCAGCAGTCCTAGCGGGGATAGCTACGAGCAGTACTTC
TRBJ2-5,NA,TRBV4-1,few,CASSPVVLSYERYF,TGCGCCAGCAGCCCCGTGGTCCTCTCCTACGAGCGGTACTTC
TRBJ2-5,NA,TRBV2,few,CASSLRGSTGSETQYF,TGTGCCAGCAGTTTAAGGGGTTCGACAGGATCAGAGACCCAGTACTTC